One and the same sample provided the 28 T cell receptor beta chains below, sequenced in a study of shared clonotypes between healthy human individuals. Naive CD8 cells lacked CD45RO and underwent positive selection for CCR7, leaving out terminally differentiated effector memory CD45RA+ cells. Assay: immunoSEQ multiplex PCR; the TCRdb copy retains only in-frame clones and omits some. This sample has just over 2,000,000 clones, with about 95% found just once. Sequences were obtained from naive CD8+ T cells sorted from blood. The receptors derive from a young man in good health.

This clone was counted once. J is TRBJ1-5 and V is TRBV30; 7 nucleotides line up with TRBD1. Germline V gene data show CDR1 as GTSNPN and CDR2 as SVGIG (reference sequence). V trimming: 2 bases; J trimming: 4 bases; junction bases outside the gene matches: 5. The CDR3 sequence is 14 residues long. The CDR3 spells CAWSWDSGNQPQHF. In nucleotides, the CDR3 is TGTGCCTGGAGTTGGGACAGCGGTAATCAGCCCCAGCATTTT.

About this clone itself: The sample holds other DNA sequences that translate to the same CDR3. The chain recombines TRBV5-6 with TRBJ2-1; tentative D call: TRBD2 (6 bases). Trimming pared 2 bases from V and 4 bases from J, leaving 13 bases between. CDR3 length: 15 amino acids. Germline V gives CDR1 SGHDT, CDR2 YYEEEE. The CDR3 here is CASSLYGSSYNEQFF. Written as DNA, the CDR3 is TGTGCCAGCAGCTTATACGGGAGCTCTTACAATGAGCAGTTCTTC.

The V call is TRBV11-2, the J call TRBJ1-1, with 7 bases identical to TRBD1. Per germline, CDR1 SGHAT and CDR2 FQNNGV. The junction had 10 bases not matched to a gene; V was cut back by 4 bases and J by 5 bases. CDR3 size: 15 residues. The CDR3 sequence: CASSSYNRGGTEAFF. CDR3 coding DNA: TGTGCCAGCAGCTCCTATAACAGGGGTGGAACTGAAGCTTTCTTT. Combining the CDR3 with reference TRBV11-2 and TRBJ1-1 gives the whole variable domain EAGVAQSPRYKIIEKRQSVAFWCNPISGHATLYWYQQILGQGPKLLIQFQNNGVVDDSQLPKDRFSAERLKGVDSTLKIQPAKLEDSAVYLCASSSYNRGGTEAFFGQGTRLTVV.

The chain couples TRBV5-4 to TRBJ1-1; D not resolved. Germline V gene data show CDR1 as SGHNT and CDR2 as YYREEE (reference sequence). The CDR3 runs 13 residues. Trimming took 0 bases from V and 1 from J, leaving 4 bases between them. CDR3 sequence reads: CASSLEWNTEAFF. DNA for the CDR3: TGTGCCAGCAGCTTGGAATGGAACACTGAAGCTTTCTTT.

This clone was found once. The CDR3 protein is CASSAGQTYEQYF. DNA of the CDR3: TGTGCCAGCAGCGCGGGACAGACCTACGAGCAGTACTTC. J is TRBJ2-7 and V is TRBV7-8, with a tentative D call TRBD1 (7 bases). This CDR3 is 13 amino acids long. V lost 5 bases and J lost 2, with 10 bases in between. Germline V gives CDR1 SGHVS, CDR2 FQNEAQ.

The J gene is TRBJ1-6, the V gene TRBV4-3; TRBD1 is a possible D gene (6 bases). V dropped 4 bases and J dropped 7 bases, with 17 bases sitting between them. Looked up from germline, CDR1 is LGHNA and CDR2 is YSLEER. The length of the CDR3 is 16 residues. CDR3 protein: CASSRILGGENSPLHF. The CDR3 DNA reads TGCGCCAGCAGCCGTATCTTAGGGGGTGAGAATTCACCCCTCCACTTT.

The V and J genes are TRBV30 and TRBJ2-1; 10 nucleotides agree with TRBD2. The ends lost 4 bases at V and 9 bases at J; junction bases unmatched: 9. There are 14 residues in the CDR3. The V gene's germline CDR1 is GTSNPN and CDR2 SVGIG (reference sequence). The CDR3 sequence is CAWNPSGSRGEQFF. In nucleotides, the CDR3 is TGTGCCTGGAACCCTAGCGGGAGTCGGGGTGAGCAGTTCTTC.

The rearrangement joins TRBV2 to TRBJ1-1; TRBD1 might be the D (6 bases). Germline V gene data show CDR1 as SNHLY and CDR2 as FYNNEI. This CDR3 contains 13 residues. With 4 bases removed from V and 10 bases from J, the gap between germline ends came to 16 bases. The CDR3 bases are TGTGCCAGCAGTGTCGACAGGTCTCAGGTAGCTTTCTTT. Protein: CASSVDRSQVAFF. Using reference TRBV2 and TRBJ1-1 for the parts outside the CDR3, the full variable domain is EPEVTQTPSHQVTQMGQEVILRCVPISNHLYFYWYRQILGQKVEFLVSFYNNEISEKSEIFDDQFSVERPDGSNFTLKIRSTKLEDSAMYFCASSVDRSQVAFFGQGTRLTVV.

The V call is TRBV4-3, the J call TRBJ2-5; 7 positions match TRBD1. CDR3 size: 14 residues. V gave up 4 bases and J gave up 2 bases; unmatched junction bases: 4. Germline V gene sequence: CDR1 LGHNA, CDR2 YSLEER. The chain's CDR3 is CASSPLTGQETQYF. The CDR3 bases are TGCGCCAGCAGCCCCCTGACAGGGCAAGAGACCCAGTACTTC.

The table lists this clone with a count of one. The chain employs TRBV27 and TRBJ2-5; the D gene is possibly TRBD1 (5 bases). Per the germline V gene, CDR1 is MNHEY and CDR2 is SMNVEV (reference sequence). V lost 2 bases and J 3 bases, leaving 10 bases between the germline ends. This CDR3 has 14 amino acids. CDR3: CASSLTWGEETQYF. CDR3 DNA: TGTGCCAGCAGTTTAACTTGGGGCGAAGAGACCCAGTACTTC.

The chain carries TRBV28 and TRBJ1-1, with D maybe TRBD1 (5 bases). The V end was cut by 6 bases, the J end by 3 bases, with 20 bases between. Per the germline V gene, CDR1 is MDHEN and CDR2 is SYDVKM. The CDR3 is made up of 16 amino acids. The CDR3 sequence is CASSRHGDGSHTEAFF. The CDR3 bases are TGTGCCAGCAGCCGGCATGGGGACGGGTCTCACACTGAAGCTTTCTTT.

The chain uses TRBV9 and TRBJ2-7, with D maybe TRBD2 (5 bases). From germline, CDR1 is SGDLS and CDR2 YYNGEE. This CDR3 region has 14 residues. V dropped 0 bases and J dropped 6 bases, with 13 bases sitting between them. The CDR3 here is CASSVGGVLSEQYF. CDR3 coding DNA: TGTGCCAGCAGCGTAGGGGGAGTCCTCTCCGAGCAGTACTTC.

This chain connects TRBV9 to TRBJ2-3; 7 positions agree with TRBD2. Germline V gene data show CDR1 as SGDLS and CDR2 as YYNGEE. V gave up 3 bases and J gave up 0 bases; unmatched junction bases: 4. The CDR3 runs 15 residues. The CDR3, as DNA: TGTGCCAGCAGCGACGGGACTACTAGCACAGATACGCAGTATTTT. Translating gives CASSDGTTSTDTQYF. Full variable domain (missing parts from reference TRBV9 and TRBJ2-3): DSGVTQTPKHLITATGQRVTLRCSPRSGDLSVYWYQQSLDQGLQFLIQYYNGEERAKGNILERFSAQQFPDLHSELNLSSLELGDSALYFCASSDGTTSTDTQYFGPGTRLTVL.

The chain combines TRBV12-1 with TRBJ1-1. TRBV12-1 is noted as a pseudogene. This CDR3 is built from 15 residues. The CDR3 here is CASSFRRPADAEAFF. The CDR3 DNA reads TGTGCCAGCAGCTTCCGTCGGCCAGCAGACGCTGAAGCTTTCTTT.

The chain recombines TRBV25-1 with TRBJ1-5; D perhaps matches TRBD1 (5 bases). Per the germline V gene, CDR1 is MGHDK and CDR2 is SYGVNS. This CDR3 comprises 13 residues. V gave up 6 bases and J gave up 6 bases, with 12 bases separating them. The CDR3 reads CASSSGWGQPQHF. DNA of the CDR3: TGTGCCAGCAGCTCAGGGTGGGGTCAGCCCCAGCATTTT.

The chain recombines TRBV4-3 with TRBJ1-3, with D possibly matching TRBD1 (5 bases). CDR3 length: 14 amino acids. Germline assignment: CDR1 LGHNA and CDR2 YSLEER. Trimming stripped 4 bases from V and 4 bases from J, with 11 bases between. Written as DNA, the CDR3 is TGCGCCAGCAGCCCCTACGGGGACGGAAACACCATATATTTT. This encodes CASSPYGDGNTIYF.

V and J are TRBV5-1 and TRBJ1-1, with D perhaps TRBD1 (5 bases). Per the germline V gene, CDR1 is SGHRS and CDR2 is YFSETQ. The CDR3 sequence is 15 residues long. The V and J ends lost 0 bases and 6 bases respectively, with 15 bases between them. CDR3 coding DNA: TGCGCCAGCAGCTTGGAACCCCAGGGATGGGCTGAAGCTTTCTTT. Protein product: CASSLEPQGWAEAFF.

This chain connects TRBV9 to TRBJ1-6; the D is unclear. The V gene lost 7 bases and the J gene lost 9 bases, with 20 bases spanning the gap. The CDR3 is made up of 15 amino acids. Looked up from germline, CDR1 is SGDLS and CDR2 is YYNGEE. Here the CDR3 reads CASGLDETDSSPLHF. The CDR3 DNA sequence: TGTGCCAGCGGCCTGGACGAGACGGATAGTTCACCCCTCCACTTT.

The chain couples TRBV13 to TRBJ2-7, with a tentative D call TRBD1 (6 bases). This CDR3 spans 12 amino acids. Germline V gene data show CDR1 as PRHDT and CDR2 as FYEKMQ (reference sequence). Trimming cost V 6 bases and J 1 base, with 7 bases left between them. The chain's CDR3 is CASRGGSYEQYF. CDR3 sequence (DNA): TGTGCCAGCAGAGGGGGTTCCTACGAGCAGTACTTC.

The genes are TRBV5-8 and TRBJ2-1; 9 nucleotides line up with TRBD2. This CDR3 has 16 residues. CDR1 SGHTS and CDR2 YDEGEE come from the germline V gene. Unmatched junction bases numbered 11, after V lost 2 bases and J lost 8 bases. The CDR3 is CASSFWSAGGPDEQFF. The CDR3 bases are TGTGCCAGCAGCTTTTGGTCGGCGGGGGGGCCCGATGAGCAGTTCTTC. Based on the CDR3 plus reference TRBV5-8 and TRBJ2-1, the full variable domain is EAGVTQSPTHLIKTRGQQATLRCSPISGHTSVYWYQQALGLGLQFLLWYDEGEERNRGNFPPRFSGRQFPNYSSELNVNALELEDSALYLCASSFWSAGGPDEQFFGPGTRLTVL.

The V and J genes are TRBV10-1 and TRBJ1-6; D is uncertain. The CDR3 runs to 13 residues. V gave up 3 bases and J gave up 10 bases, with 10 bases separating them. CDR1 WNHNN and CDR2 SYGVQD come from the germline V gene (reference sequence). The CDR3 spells CASSEKVQSPLHF. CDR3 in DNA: TGCGCCAGCAGTGAAAAGGTCCAATCACCCCTCCACTTT.

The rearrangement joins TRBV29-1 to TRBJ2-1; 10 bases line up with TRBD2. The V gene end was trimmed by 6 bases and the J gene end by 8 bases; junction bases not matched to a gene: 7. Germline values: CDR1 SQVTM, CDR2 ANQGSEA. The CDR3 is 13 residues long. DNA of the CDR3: TGCAGCGTGCTAGCGGGAGCTTTCGATGAGCAGTTCTTC. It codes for CSVLAGAFDEQFF.

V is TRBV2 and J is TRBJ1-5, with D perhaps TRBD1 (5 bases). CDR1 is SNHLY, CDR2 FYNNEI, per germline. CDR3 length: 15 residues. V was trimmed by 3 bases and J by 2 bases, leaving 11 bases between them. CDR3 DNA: TGTGCCAGCAGTGACGGGTGGGGGGGCAATCAGCCCCAGCATTTT. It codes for CASSDGWGGNQPQHF.

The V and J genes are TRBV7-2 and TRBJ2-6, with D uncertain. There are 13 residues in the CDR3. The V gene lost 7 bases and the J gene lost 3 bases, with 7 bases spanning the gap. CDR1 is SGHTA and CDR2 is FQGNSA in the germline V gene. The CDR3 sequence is CASTPDGANVLTF. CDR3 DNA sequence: TGTGCCAGCACCCCAGATGGGGCCAACGTCCTGACTTTC.

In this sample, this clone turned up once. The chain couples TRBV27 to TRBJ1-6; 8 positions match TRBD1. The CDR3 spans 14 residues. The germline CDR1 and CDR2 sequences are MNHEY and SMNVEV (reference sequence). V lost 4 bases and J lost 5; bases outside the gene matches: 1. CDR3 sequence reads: CASSSTGDNSPLHF. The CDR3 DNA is TGTGCCAGCAGTTCGACAGGGGATAATTCACCCCTCCACTTT.

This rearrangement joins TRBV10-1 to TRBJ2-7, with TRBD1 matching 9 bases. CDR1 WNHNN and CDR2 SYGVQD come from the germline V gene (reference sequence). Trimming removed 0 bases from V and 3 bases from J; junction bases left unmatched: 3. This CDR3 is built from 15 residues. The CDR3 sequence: CASSESGDRVYEQYF. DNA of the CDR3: TGCGCCAGCAGTGAGTCCGGGGACAGGGTCTACGAGCAGTACTTC.

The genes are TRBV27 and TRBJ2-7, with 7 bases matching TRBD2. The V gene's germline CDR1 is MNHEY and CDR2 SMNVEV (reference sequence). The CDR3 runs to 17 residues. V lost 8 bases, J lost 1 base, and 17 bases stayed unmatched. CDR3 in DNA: TGTGCCAGCCGCTTGGGGGGGAGACTAGAGGGATCCTACGAGCAGTACTTC. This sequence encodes CASRLGGRLEGSYEQYF.

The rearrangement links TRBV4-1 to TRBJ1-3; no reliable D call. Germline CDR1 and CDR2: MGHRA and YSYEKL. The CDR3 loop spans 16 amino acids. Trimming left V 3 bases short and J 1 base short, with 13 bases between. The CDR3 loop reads CASSHVGVESGNTIYF. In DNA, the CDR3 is TGCGCCAGCAGCCACGTGGGTGTGGAGTCTGGAAACACCATATATTTT.